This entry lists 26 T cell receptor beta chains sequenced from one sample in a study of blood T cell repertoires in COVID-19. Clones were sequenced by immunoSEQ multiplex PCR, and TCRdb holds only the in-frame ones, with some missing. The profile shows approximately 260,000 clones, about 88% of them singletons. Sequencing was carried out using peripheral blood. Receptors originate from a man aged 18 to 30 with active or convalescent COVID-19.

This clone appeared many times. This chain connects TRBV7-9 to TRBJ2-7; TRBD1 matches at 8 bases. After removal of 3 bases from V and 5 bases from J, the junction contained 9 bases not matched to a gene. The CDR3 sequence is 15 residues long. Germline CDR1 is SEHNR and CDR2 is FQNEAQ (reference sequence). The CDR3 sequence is CASSFGQGEEDEQYF. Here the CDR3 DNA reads TGTGCCAGCAGCTTCGGACAGGGTGAGGAGGACGAGCAGTACTTC.

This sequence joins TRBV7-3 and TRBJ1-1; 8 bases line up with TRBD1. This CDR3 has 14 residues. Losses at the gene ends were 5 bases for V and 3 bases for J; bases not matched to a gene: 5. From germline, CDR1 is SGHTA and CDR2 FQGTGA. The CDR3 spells CASSEQGEDTEAFF. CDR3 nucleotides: TGTGCCAGCAGCGAACAGGGGGAGGACACTGAAGCTTTCTTT.

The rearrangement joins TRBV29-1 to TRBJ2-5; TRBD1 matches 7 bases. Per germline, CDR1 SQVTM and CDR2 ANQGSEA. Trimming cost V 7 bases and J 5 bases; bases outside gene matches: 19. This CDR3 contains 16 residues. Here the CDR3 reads CSADGLGTARVETQYF. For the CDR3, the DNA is TGCAGCGCCGATGGACTTGGGACAGCCCGGGTTGAGACCCAGTACTTC.

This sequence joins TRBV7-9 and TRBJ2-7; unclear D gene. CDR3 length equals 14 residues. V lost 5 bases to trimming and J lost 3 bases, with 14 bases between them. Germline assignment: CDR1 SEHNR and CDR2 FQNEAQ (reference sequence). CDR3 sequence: CASSPKNEVYEQYF. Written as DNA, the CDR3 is TGTGCCAGCAGCCCGAAGAATGAGGTCTACGAGCAGTACTTC. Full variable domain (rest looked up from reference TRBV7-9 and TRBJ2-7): DTGVSQNPRHKITKRGQNVTFRCDPISEHNRLYWYRQTLGQGPEFLTYFQNEAQLEKSRLLSDRFSAERPKGSFSTLEIQRTEQGDSAMYLCASSPKNEVYEQYFGPGTRLTVT.

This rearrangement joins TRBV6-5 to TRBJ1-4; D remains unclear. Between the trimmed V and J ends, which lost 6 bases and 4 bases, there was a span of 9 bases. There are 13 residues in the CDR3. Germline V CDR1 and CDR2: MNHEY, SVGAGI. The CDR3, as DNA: TGTGCCAGCAGCCCCGACAATAATGAAAAACTGTTTTTT. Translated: CASSPDNNEKLFF.

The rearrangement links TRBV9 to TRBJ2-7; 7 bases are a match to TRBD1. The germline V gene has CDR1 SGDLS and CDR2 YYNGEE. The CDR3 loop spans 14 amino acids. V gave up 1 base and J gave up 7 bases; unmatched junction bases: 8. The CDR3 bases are TGTGCCAGCAGCGTAAGGGGACAGTCTCGAGAGCAGTACTTC. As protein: CASSVRGQSREQYF.

The CDR3 loop reads CASSFRRQGETGTF. The DNA for the CDR3 is TGTGCCAGCAGTTTTAGGAGACAGGGGGAAACGGGAACCTTC. The gene calls are TRBV28 and TRBJ1-2; the match to TRBD1 covers 9 bases. The V segment lost 3 bases and the J segment 14 bases; nucleotides outside the gene matches: 13. The CDR3 runs to 14 residues. Germline lookup yields CDR1 MDHEN and CDR2 SYDVKM.

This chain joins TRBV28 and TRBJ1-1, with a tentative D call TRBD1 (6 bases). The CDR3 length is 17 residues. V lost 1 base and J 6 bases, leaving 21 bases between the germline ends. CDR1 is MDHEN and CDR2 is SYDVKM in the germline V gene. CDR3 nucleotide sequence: TGTGCCAGCAGTTTATTGTTACTTGATGGGGGCGGTTCTGAAGCTTTCTTT. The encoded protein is CASSLLLLDGGGSEAFF.

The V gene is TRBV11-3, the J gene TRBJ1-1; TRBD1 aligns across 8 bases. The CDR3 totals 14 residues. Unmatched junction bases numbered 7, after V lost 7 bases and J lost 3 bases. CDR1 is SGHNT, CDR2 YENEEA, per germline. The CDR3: CASTWTGTHTEAFF. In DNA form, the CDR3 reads TGTGCCAGCACCTGGACAGGGACTCACACTGAAGCTTTCTTT.

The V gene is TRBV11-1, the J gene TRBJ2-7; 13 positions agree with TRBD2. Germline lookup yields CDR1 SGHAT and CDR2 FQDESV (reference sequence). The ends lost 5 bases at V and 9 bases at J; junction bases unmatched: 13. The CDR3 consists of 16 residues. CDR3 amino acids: CASSRPGLAGVGAQYF. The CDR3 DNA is TGTGCCAGCAGCCGACCAGGACTAGCGGGAGTTGGAGCGCAGTACTTC. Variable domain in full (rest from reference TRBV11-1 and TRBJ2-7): EAEVAQSPRYKITEKSQAVAFWCDPISGHATLYWYRQILGQGPELLVQFQDESVVDDSQLPKDRFSAERLKGVDSTLKIQPAELGDSAMYLCASSRPGLAGVGAQYFGPGTRLTVT.

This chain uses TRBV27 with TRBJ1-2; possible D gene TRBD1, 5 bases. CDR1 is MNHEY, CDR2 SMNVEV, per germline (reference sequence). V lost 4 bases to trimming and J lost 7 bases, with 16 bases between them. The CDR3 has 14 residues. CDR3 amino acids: CASSSPGRGGGYTF. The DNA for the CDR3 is TGTGCCAGCAGTTCCCCGGGGAGGGGAGGTGGCTACACCTTC.

DNA for the CDR3: TGTGCCAGTAACCGTGGGGCGGACCCGTTTGGCGGGGAGCTGTTTTTT. Translation gives CASNRGADPFGGELFF. V is TRBV19 and J is TRBJ2-2; D is possibly TRBD1 (5 bases). The V and J ends lost 7 bases and 7 bases respectively, with 22 bases between them. CDR1 LNHDA and CDR2 SQIVND come from the germline V gene (reference sequence). This CDR3 comprises 16 residues.

Written as DNA, the CDR3 is TGTGCCAGCAGTGCGTCGGGGGGGCCGTACAATGAGCAGTTCTTC. This gives the protein CASSASGGPYNEQFF. The rearrangement joins TRBV2 to TRBJ2-1; 8 bases are shared with TRBD2. Per the germline V gene, CDR1 is SNHLY and CDR2 is FYNNEI. This CDR3 contains 15 residues. J was trimmed by 4 bases and V by 4 bases; bases with no gene match: 6.

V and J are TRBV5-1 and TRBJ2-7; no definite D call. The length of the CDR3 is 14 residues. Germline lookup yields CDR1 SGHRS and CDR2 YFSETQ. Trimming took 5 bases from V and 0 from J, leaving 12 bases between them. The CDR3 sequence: CASRSLPSSYEQYF. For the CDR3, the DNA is TGCGCCAGCAGATCCCTCCCGAGCTCCTACGAGCAGTACTTC.

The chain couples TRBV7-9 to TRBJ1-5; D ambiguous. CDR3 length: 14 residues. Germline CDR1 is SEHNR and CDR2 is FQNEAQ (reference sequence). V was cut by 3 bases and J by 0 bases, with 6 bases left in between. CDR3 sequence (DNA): TGTGCCAGCAGCTTTGGGCCTAGCAATCAGCCCCAGCATTTT. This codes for CASSFGPSNQPQHF.

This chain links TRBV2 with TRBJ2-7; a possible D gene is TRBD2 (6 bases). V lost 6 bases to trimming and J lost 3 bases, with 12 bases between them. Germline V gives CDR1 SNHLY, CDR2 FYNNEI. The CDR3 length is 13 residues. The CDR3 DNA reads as TGTGCCAGCAGACTTGGGGAGGACTACGAGCAGTACTTC. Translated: CASRLGEDYEQYF.

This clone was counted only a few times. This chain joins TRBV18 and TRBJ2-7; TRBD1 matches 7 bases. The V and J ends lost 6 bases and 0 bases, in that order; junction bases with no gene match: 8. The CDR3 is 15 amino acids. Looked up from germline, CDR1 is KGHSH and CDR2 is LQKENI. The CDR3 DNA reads TGTGCCAGCTCCCAGTCCGGACAGGACTCCTACGAGCAGTACTTC. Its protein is CASSQSGQDSYEQYF.

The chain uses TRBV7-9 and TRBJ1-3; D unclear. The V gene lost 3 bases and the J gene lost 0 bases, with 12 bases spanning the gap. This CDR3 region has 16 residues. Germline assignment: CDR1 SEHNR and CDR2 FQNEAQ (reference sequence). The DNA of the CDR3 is TGTGCCAGCAGCTTTCCGCAGACAAGCTCTGGAAACACCATATATTTT. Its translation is CASSFPQTSSGNTIYF.

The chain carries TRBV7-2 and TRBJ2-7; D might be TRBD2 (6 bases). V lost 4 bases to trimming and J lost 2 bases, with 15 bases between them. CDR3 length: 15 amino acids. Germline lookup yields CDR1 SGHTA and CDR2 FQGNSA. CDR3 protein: CASSSLPGVAYEQYF. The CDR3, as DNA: TGTGCCAGCAGCTCACTTCCGGGGGTTGCCTACGAGCAGTACTTC.

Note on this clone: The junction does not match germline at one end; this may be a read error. The CDR3 spells CASSLGIQDLKDF. The CDR3 nucleotides read TGCGCCAGCAGCTTGGGTATCCAGGACTTAAAAGACTTC. The chain carries TRBV5-1 and TRBJ2-5; the D gene is possibly TRBD2 (5 bases). Germline loops: CDR1 SGHRS, CDR2 YFSETQ. The CDR3 consists of 13 residues.

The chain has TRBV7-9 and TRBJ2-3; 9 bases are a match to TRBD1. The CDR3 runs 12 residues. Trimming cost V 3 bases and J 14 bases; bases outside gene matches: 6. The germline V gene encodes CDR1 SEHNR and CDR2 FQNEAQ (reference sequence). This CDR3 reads CASSLDRGSAYF. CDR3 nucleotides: TGTGCCAGCAGCTTGGACAGGGGTTCTGCGTATTTT.

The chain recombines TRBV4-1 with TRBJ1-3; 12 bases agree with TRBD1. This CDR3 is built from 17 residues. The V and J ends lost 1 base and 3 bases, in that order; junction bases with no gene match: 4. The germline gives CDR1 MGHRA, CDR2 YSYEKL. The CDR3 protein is CASSQGDRGLNGNTIYF. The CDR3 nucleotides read TGCGCCAGCAGCCAAGGGGACAGGGGGCTAAATGGAAACACCATATATTTT.

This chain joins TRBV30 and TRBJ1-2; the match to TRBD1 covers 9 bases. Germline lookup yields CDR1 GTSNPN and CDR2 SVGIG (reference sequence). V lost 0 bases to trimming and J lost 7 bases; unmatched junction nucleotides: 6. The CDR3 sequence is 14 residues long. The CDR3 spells CAWSVDRGSFGYTF. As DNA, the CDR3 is TGTGCCTGGAGTGTCGACAGGGGGAGCTTTGGCTACACCTTC. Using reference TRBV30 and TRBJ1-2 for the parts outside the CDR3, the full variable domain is SQTIHQWPATLVQPVGSPLSLECTVEGTSNPNLYWYRQAAGRGLQLLFYSVGIGQISSEVPQNLSASRPQDRQFILSSKKLLLSDSGFYLCAWSVDRGSFGYTFGSGTRLTVV.

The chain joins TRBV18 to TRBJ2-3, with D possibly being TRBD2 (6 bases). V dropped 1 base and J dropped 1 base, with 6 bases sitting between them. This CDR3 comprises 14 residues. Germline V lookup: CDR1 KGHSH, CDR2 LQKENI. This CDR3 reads CASSPLAGTDTQYF. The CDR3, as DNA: TGTGCCAGCTCACCACTAGCGGGCACAGATACGCAGTATTTT.

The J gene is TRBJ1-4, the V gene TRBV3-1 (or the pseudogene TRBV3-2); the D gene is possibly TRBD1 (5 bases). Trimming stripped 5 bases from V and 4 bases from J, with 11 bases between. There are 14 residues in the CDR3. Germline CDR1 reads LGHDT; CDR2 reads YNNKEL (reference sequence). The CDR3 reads CASSSSGLNEKLFF. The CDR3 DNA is TGTGCCAGCAGCTCCTCGGGACTTAATGAAAAACTGTTTTTT.

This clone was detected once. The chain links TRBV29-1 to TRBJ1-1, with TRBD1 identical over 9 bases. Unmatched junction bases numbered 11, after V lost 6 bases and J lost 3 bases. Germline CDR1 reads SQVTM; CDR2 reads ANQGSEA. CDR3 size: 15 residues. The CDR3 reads CSVSDRGDADTEAFF. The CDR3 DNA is TGCAGCGTAAGCGACAGGGGGGACGCGGACACTGAAGCTTTCTTT.